A single sample is the source of the 12 T cell receptor delta chains below, sequenced in a study of γδ T cells in repeated Plasmodium falciparum infection. Flow sorting of PBMC yielded separate Vgamma9/Vdelta2+ and Vdelta2-negative gammadelta T cell populations for bulk repertoire analysis. TCRdb re-processed the multiplex PCR reads via CATT. This table holds 45,000 to 50,000 delta-chain clones, roughly 1.6% found once. Input material: gamma-delta T cells from blood. These TCRs come from a pool of human donors (malaria-infected and uninfected, not separated).

Ten or more counts support this clone. Translating this DNA gives a protein that differs at residue 5 from the TCRdb one, which belongs to a much larger clone; a read error is likely, and the protein shown is this translation. The V gene is TRDV1, the J gene TRDJ1; D is ambiguous. The J gene is not listed in TCRdb, so it was assigned here from a DNA match to germline. CDR1 is TSWWSYY, CDR2 QGS, per germline. This CDR3 contains 16 residues. Trimming cost V 8 bases and J 3 bases, with 22 bases left between them. The DNA for the CDR3 is TGTGCTCTTCTGGCCGCAACAAGGAGTTCGGCCGATAAACTCATCTTT. It encodes CALLAATRSSADKLIF.

On this clone itself: Its ends do not fully match the called genes, so a read error is possible. The genes are TRDV2 and TRDJ1; 13 nucleotides agree with TRDD3. TCRdb leaves out the J gene; it was filled in here by matching the DNA to germline. CDR1 GEAIGNYY and CDR2 EKD come from the germline V gene. CDR3 size: 19 residues. The CDR3 sequence: CARDTLRTGGYGRTDKLIF. In DNA form, the CDR3 reads TGTGCCCGTGACACACTCCGTACTGGGGGATACGGGAGAACCGATAAACTCATCTTT.

The sample holds many counts of this clone. The mismatch at residue 8 between this DNA's translation and the TCRdb protein of a much larger clone likely reflects a read error; the protein shown is translated from the DNA. This chain links TRDV1 with TRDJ1, with 8 bases lining up with TRDD3. Here the J gene came from matching the DNA to germline, since TCRdb omits it. V dropped 4 bases and J dropped 7; count of bases not matched to a gene: 5. This CDR3 is 13 amino acids long. Germline CDR1 and CDR2: TSWWSYY and QGS. The DNA for the CDR3 is TGTGCTCTTGGGGTACTGGGGGGCGCTAAACTCATCTTT. It codes for CALGVLGGAKLIF.

This clone appeared many times. The chain employs TRDV2 and TRDJ1; 7 nucleotides match TRDD3. The V and J ends lost 0 bases and 0 bases, in that order; junction bases with no gene match: 18. CDR3 length equals 20 residues. Looked up from germline, CDR1 is GEAIGNYY and CDR2 is EKD. CDR3: CACDTEFYAGDLGDTDKLIF. DNA for the CDR3: TGTGCCTGTGACACCGAATTTTATGCTGGGGATCTGGGGGACACCGATAAACTCATCTTT.

As regards this clone: A far larger clone differs by one base, so this is likely a read error. The sample holds other DNA sequences that translate to the same CDR3. The V and J genes are TRDV1 and TRDJ2, with D possibly matching TRDD3 (6 bases). Since TCRdb gives no J gene, matching the DNA to germline was used here to assign it. Germline CDR1 is TSWWSYY and CDR2 is QGS. CDR3 length: 17 residues. Between the trimmed V and J ends, which lost 5 bases and 8 bases, there was a span of 24 bases. The CDR3 DNA sequence: TGTGCTCTTGGGCCTGGGCTGGGGCCCAGTAGGGAGGCACAACTCTTCTTT. It is translated as CALGPGLGPSREAQLFF.

By share, this clone ranks as medium-sized. This CDR3 is also generated by other DNA sequences in the sample. The chain is built from TRDV1 and TRDJ1; D gene unclear. The germline gives CDR1 TSWWSYY, CDR2 QGS. The CDR3 covers 19 residues. Trimming left V 0 bases short and J 0 bases short, with 20 bases between. The CDR3: CALGELDGTLTVYTDKLIF. CDR3 DNA sequence: TGTGCTCTTGGGGAACTGGACGGTACGTTAACTGTGTACACCGATAAACTCATCTTT.

A remark on this clone: The TCRdb protein, from a much larger clone, departs from this DNA's translation at residue 6, likely by read error; the protein shown derives from the DNA. The chain joins TRDV1 to TRDJ1; 10 nucleotides line up with TRDD3. TCRdb is silent on the J gene; assignment here came from matching the DNA to germline. Germline V gives CDR1 TSWWSYY, CDR2 QGS. J was trimmed by 0 bases and V by 6 bases; bases with no gene match: 22. CDR3 length: 21 amino acids. CDR3 coding DNA: TGTGCTCTTGGATTCGGGCCTTCTTTCATTACTGGGGGATTCGACACCGATAAACTCATCTTT. Translated: CALGFGPSFITGGFDTDKLIF.

This clone was seen at least ten times. TCRdb's protein, taken from a much larger clone, differs from this DNA's translation at residue 13, likely owing to a read error; the protein displayed comes from the DNA. This sample also contains other DNA sequences that code for the same CDR3. J is TRDJ1 and V is TRDV1; no firm D call. Per the germline V gene, CDR1 is TSWWSYY and CDR2 is QGS. CDR3 size: 19 residues. The V and J ends lost 0 bases and 0 bases respectively, with 20 bases between them. DNA for the CDR3: TGTGCTCTTGGGGAACTCCCCCCCAGAAGGGGCGATCACACCGATAAACTCATCTTT. This sequence encodes CALGELPPRRGDHTDKLIF.

A note on this clone: This DNA's translation and the protein TCRdb lists, from a much larger clone, do not match at residue 4, likely due to a read error; the protein shown is translated from the DNA. The V call is TRAV29/DV5, the J call TRDJ1; 10 bases map to TRDD3. The J gene is absent in TCRdb and was assigned here via DNA matching to germline. CDR3 size: 17 residues. J lost 7 bases, V lost 3 bases, and 18 bases had no gene match. Germline V gives CDR1 NSMFDY, CDR2 ISSIKDK. The CDR3 loop reads CAAMLRIGGYARFKLIF. The CDR3 DNA follows: TGTGCAGCAATGCTTCGTATAGGGGGATACGCGCGGTTTAAACTCATCTTT.

To note about this clone: A far larger clone is a single base away, which makes a read error likely. Other DNA sequences of this sample code for an identical CDR3. V is TRDV1 and J is TRDJ1; 8 nucleotides match TRDD3. Germline CDR1 and CDR2: TSWWSYY and QGS. CDR3 length: 16 amino acids. Here the CDR3 reads CALGELAGLLGAKLIF. CDR3 nucleotides: TGTGCCCTTGGGGAACTGGCCGGTCTACTGGGGGCTAAACTCATCTTT.

This clone came up many times. The rearrangement links TRDV1 to TRDJ1; 8 nucleotides match TRDD3. From germline, CDR1 is TSWWSYY and CDR2 QGS. The V gene end was trimmed by 0 bases and the J gene end by 0 bases; junction bases not matched to a gene: 21. This CDR3 is 22 amino acids long. The CDR3 nucleotides read TGTGCTCTTGGGGAACTGGGACCTCCACTGGGGGTAACAGGAATCTACACCGATAAACTCATCTTT. Translated, it gives CALGELGPPLGVTGIYTDKLIF.

This clone was seen only a few times. TCRdb attributes to this sequence the protein of a much larger clone, which differs from the DNA translation at residue 4; a read error is likely, and the protein displayed is translated from the DNA. The CDR3 DNA reads TGTGCCTGTGGCAGTATGGGGGATCCTTCGCGCGATAAACTCATCTTT. Its translation is CACGSMGDPSRDKLIF. The V call is TRDV2, the J call TRDJ1; 8 bases match TRDD3. The J gene is not listed in TCRdb, so it was assigned here from a DNA match to germline. Germline V gene sequence: CDR1 GEAIGNYY, CDR2 EKD. The junction had 14 bases not matched to a gene; V was cut back by 5 bases and J by 4 bases. This CDR3 has 16 residues.